The entry that follows covers one T cell receptor beta chain sequence. Its specificity is not known. This sample was included in a study of identical twins. Study-level findings and limits: Fewer insertions marked abundant cord blood beta clonotypes; young adult naive trended weakly, memory not at all. When twins shared out-of-frame alpha sequences, those sequences had excess low generation probability.

Germline V gene sequence: CDR1 MNHEY, CDR2 SVGAGI. This CDR3 contains 14 residues. Trimming shortened V by 4 bases and J by 7 bases, and 11 bases separated the two germline ends. Healthy Caucasians, and only they, were the donors. TCRdb re-called the 5' RACE reads through MiXCR, storing one row per CDR3 protein. The repertoire consists of about 530,000 distinct CDR3 sequences, with about 16% occurring once and the leading ten covering 0.44%. These sequences were also reported in another study, on yellow fever vaccine responses in identical twins.

The sequence came from a woman under 30 in good health. The V gene is TRBV6-5, the J gene TRBJ1-6; weak D call: TRBD1 (6 bases). Sequenced: CD4+ T cells sorted from blood. As DNA, the CDR3 is TGTGCCAGCAGTTCGGGGGCGAGGAATTCACCCCTCCACTTT. Protein: CASSSGARNSPLHF.